One sample yielded the 13 T cell receptor beta chains listed below, sequenced in a study of CD8 T cells in ankylosing spondylitis. Study-wide points: Eight highly homologous variants made up a TCR beta motif, and this motif appeared characteristic of ankylosing spondylitis blood.

TCRdb re-called the 5' RACE reads through MiXCR, storing one row per CDR3 protein. The sample gives a few hundred thousand distinct CDR3 sequences, less than 9.5% of which show up once; approximately 14% is in the top ten. These TCRs are of unknown antigen specificity. Source material: blood, either unsorted or a sorted T cell fraction (not recorded which). The source is a male donor with ankylosing spondylitis.

This clonotype was observed a few times. The chain carries TRBV7-9 and TRBJ2-2, with D possibly matching TRBD1 (6 bases). The V end lost 5 bases, the J end lost 1 base, and 14 bases lay between the germline ends. The CDR3 covers 16 residues. Germline assignment: CDR1 SEHNR and CDR2 FQNEAQ (reference sequence). CDR3 protein: CASSPRGKENTGELFF. The DNA of the CDR3 is TGTGCCAGCAGCCCAAGGGGGAAGGAGAACACCGGGGAGCTGTTTTTT.

This clonotype was observed many times. J is TRBJ2-7 and V is TRBV7-9; tentatively, D is TRBD2 (7 bases). Germline CDR1 SEHNR, CDR2 FQNEAQ (reference sequence). The CDR3 runs 15 residues. The germline V and J ends were trimmed by 1 base and 6 bases, with 16 bases remaining between them. CDR3 amino acids: CASSLVVGGLSEQYF. The CDR3 DNA reads as TGTGCCAGCAGCTTAGTAGTAGGGGGACTAAGCGAGCAGTACTTC.

This clonotype was seen repeatedly, ten times or more. The CDR3 spells CASSLMRDSTEAFF. The CDR3 nucleotides read TGTGCCAGCAGCTTAATGAGGGACAGCACTGAAGCTTTCTTT. This sequence joins TRBV7-8 and TRBJ1-1, with 7 bases fitting TRBD1. With 2 bases clipped from V and 4 bases from J, the junction kept 4 bases outside the gene matches. The CDR3 loop spans 14 amino acids. Germline V gene data show CDR1 as SGHVS and CDR2 as FQNEAQ.

This clonotype was observed a handful of times. This chain connects TRBV7-3 to TRBJ1-6; 7 positions agree with TRBD1. This CDR3 contains 14 residues. Germline CDR1 SGHTA, CDR2 FQGTGA. The junction had 7 bases not matched to a gene; V was cut back by 4 bases and J by 10 bases. The CDR3 DNA sequence: TGTGCCAGCAGCTCCTGGGACAGACTATCACCCCTCCACTTT. This translates into CASSSWDRLSPLHF.

There are many counts of this clonotype. The gene calls are TRBV5-6 and TRBJ2-7; 9 bases line up with TRBD1. The CDR3 consists of 13 residues. Germline-derived CDR1 and CDR2 are SGHDT and YYEEEE. Trimming cost V 2 bases and J 5 bases; bases outside gene matches: 2. CDR3 residues: CASSFRDRDEQYF. CDR3 bases: TGTGCCAGCAGCTTCAGGGACAGGGACGAGCAGTACTTC.

This clonotype was found a few times. The V call is TRBV5-6, the J call TRBJ2-1, with 7 bases fitting TRBD1. Trimming cost V 0 bases and J 4 bases; bases outside gene matches: 7. The CDR3 contains 16 residues. Germline V gene lookup returns CDR1 SGHDT and CDR2 YYEEEE. CDR3 in amino acids: CASSLDRGKVYNEQFF. DNA of the CDR3: TGTGCCAGCAGCTTGGACAGGGGCAAGGTTTACAATGAGCAGTTCTTC.

The genes are TRBV27 and TRBJ2-1; TRBD1 or TRBD2 may be the D gene (5 bases each). The V gene's germline CDR1 is MNHEY and CDR2 SMNVEV (reference sequence). This CDR3 has 11 amino acids. V lost 7 bases, J lost 6 bases, and 7 bases lay in between. The CDR3 sequence: CASTGANEQFF. CDR3 bases: TGTGCCAGCACCGGGGCCAATGAGCAGTTCTTC.

J is TRBJ2-7 and V is TRBV9, with 7 bases identical to TRBD1. CDR3 length: 15 amino acids. Per the germline V gene, CDR1 is SGDLS and CDR2 is YYNGEE. V trimming: 0 bases; J trimming: 2 bases; junction bases outside the gene matches: 5. In DNA form, the CDR3 reads TGTGCCAGCAGCGTAGGCAGGCAGGGGGCCTACGAGCAGTACTTC. Translating gives CASSVGRQGAYEQYF.

This clonotype showed up many times. V and J are TRBV12-3 or TRBV12-4 and TRBJ1-2; D ambiguous. V was clipped by 5 bases and J by 4 bases, with 17 bases between them. This CDR3 has 15 residues. This chain's CDR3 is CASSQHSAGFYGYTF. CDR3 sequence (DNA): TGTGCCAGCAGTCAGCACAGCGCCGGCTTCTATGGCTACACCTTC.

The chain has TRBV29-1 and TRBJ2-5, with 9 positions matching TRBD1. The germline V gene has CDR1 SQVTM and CDR2 ANQGSEA. After removal of 3 bases from V and 5 bases from J, the junction contained 4 bases not matched to a gene. This CDR3 has 13 amino acids. DNA of the CDR3: TGCAGCGTTGAGGACAGGGGCGGGGAGACCCAGTACTTC. Residues: CSVEDRGGETQYF.

This chain links TRBV6-5 with TRBJ2-7, with TRBD1 matching 9 bases. Germline assignment: CDR1 MNHEY and CDR2 SVGAGI. J was trimmed by 10 bases and V by 5 bases; bases with no gene match: 6. CDR3 length: 12 amino acids. In DNA form, the CDR3 reads TGTGCCAGCAGTCAAACAGGGGGCGTTCAGTACTTC. Residues: CASSQTGGVQYF.

In its sample, this clonotype was seen many times. V and J are TRBV12-3 or TRBV12-4 and TRBJ1-2, with 8 bases lining up with TRBD1. V gave up 6 bases and J gave up 8 bases; unmatched junction bases: 8. CDR3 length: 13 amino acids. Here the CDR3 reads CASSLGQGGGYTF. In DNA, the CDR3 is TGTGCCAGCAGCCTTGGACAGGGCGGAGGCTACACCTTC.

The chain employs TRBV6-6 and TRBJ1-2, with D tentatively TRBD1 (6 bases). Germline V gene data show CDR1 as MNHNY and CDR2 as SVGAGI (reference sequence). V was clipped by 8 bases and J by 6 bases, with 13 bases between them. The length of the CDR3 is 12 residues. CDR3 region: CASRWEGDGYTF. In DNA, the CDR3 is TGTGCCAGCCGCTGGGAGGGGGATGGCTACACCTTC.